The 20 T cell receptor beta chains in this list originate from one sample, sequenced in a study of blood T cells in healthy people across ages. Primed by a sample-barcoded 5' primer and a J-beta primer mix, a second PCR proceeded for about 6 to 12 cycles. In TCRdb, the 5' RACE reads were re-called with MiXCR into one record per CDR3 protein. The sample carries about 1.8 million distinct CDR3 sequences, 49% recorded once. Sequenced material: blood. The receptors originated from a woman aged 40 to 50 in good health.

This clonotype was counted only a few times. The chain joins TRBV27 to TRBJ2-7; D might be TRBD1 or TRBD2, each matching 5 bases. V lost 1 base to trimming and J lost 4 bases, with 11 bases between them. Germline CDR1 MNHEY, CDR2 SMNVEV (reference sequence). The CDR3 is made up of 14 amino acids. The CDR3 here is CASSLLGRKYEQYF. CDR3 in DNA: TGTGCCAGCAGTTTATTGGGACGGAAGTACGAGCAGTACTTC.

For the CDR3, the DNA is TGTGCCAGCAGCCAACCAGCGGGGATAGGAGAGACCCAGTACTTC. This sequence encodes CASSQPAGIGETQYF. V usage is TRBV3-1 and J usage is TRBJ2-5, with TRBD2 matching over 7 bases. Trimming cost V 2 bases and J 4 bases; bases outside gene matches: 7. CDR1 and CDR2 (germline): LGHDT, YNNKEL (reference sequence). The CDR3 totals 15 residues.

The chain carries TRBV7-3 and TRBJ2-7, with 7 bases aligning to TRBD2. With V trimmed by 2 bases and J by 3 bases, 13 bases remained unmatched. The CDR3 sequence is 17 residues long. The germline CDR1 and CDR2 sequences are SGHTA and FQGTGA. In DNA, the CDR3 is TGTGCCAGCAGCTTAGGTGAGGGACTACCCCAAATCTACGAGCAGTACTTC. Protein sequence: CASSLGEGLPQIYEQYF.

The J gene is TRBJ2-3, the V gene TRBV24-1; 10 positions agree with TRBD2. Trimming at V came to 7 bases and at J to 3 bases, leaving 3 bases not matched to a gene. Germline CDR1 reads KGHDR; CDR2 reads SFDVKD. The CDR3 runs 14 residues. This CDR3 is CATRTSGRTDTQYF. In nucleotides, the CDR3 is TGTGCCACCAGGACTAGCGGGCGGACAGATACGCAGTATTTT.

The chain links TRBV7-8 to TRBJ2-1; D may correspond to TRBD1 or TRBD2 (5 bases each). The assigned J gene may be wrong: the sequence end matches TRBJ2-7 better. Germline loops: CDR1 SGHVS, CDR2 FQNEAQ. The CDR3 runs 16 residues. CDR3 nucleotides: TGTGCCAGCAGCTTAAGGGACGCACGCTCCTACAATGAGCAGTACTTC. It is translated as CASSLRDARSYNEQYF.

The chain has TRBV12-3 or TRBV12-4 and TRBJ2-1, with 8 bases matching TRBD1. The CDR3 contains 15 residues. Trimming removed 6 bases from V and 3 bases from J; junction bases left unmatched: 7. CDR3 amino acids: CASRAGQGLYNEQFF. Here the CDR3 DNA reads TGTGCCAGCAGGGCTGGACAGGGCCTCTACAATGAGCAGTTCTTC.

The chain employs TRBV7-9 and TRBJ2-1; TRBD2 aligns across 14 bases. Germline V lookup: CDR1 SEHNR, CDR2 FQNEAQ (reference sequence). V dropped 2 bases and J dropped 6; count of bases not matched to a gene: 12. CDR3 length equals 19 residues. CDR3: CASSLKLGLAGGPRNEQFF. CDR3 sequence (DNA): TGTGCCAGCAGCTTAAAACTCGGACTAGCGGGGGGCCCCCGCAATGAGCAGTTCTTC.

The sample holds a few counts of this clonotype. The CDR3 sequence is CSAEAGASLSTDTQYF. As DNA, the CDR3 is TGCAGTGCGGAAGCGGGGGCCTCCTTAAGCACAGATACGCAGTATTTT. The chain uses TRBV20-1 and TRBJ2-3, with 8 bases matching TRBD2. Germline CDR1 DFQATT, CDR2 SNEGSKA (reference sequence). CDR3 length: 16 amino acids. The junction had 11 bases not matched to a gene; V was cut back by 6 bases and J by 0 bases.

The chain links TRBV5-1 to TRBJ2-5; TRBD2 matches at 9 bases. Matching the DNA end better, TRBJ2-7 makes the J call doubtful. The V gene's germline CDR1 is SGHRS and CDR2 YFSETQ. The CDR3 runs 15 residues. The CDR3 reads CASSSREAGGLEQYF. The CDR3 DNA follows: TGCGCCAGCAGCTCCCGAGAAGCGGGAGGTCTCGAGCAGTACTTC.

The J gene is TRBJ2-7, the V gene TRBV20-1; unclear D gene. V was clipped by 5 bases and J by 7 bases, with 18 bases between them. From germline, CDR1 is DFQATT and CDR2 SNEGSKA (reference sequence). The CDR3 has 13 residues. CDR3: CSALGPETREQYF. The DNA for the CDR3 is TGCAGTGCTTTGGGTCCCGAAACGAGGGAGCAGTACTTC.

In this sample, this clonotype turned up a few times. The chain has TRBV20-1 and TRBJ1-2; 12 nucleotides match TRBD1. J was trimmed by 7 bases and V by 0 bases; bases with no gene match: 9. The germline CDR1 and CDR2 sequences are DFQATT and SNEGSKA (reference sequence). This CDR3 region has 16 residues. CDR3 coding DNA: TGCAGTGCTAGAGAGTTAATTGGGACAGGGGGCTCTGGCTACACCTTC. Its protein product is CSARELIGTGGSGYTF.

This clonotype has just a few counts. The rearrangement uses TRBV5-1 and TRBJ2-1; a possible D gene is TRBD1 (5 bases). Germline-derived CDR1 and CDR2 are SGHRS and YFSETQ. Trimming took off 2 bases at V and 5 bases at J, with 11 bases between the two ends. The CDR3 is made up of 14 amino acids. The CDR3 reads CASSFTSTDNEQFF. The CDR3 nucleotides are TGCGCCAGCAGCTTTACCTCGACAGACAATGAGCAGTTCTTC.

The table lists this clonotype with a few counts. CDR3 amino acids: CASSSGPGVYEQYF. The CDR3 region has the DNA TGCGCCAGCAGCTCGGGCCCAGGGGTTTACGAGCAGTACTTC. The gene calls are TRBV5-1 and TRBJ2-7; perhaps TRBD1 as D (6 bases). This CDR3 is 14 amino acids long. Germline loops: CDR1 SGHRS, CDR2 YFSETQ. The V end lost 3 bases, the J end lost 4 bases, and 14 bases lay between the germline ends.

This clonotype has more than one count but fewer than ten. This CDR3 reads CASSSGATSTNEKLFF. The CDR3 DNA follows: TGCGCCAGCAGCTCGGGAGCAACTTCAACTAATGAAAAACTGTTTTTT. This chain connects TRBV5-1 to TRBJ1-4; D is ambiguous. Germline lookup yields CDR1 SGHRS and CDR2 YFSETQ. There are 16 residues in the CDR3. The V end lost 3 bases, the J end lost 0 bases, and 12 bases lay between the germline ends.

The chain employs TRBV7-2 and TRBJ1-5, with D possibly TRBD1 on 5 matching bases. The CDR3 totals 17 residues. V lost 1 base and J lost 0, with 13 bases in between. In germline, CDR1 is SGHTA, CDR2 FQGNSA. CDR3 loop: CASSLEGRQGSNQPQHF. The CDR3 nucleotides read TGTGCCAGCAGCTTAGAGGGGAGGCAGGGTAGCAATCAGCCCCAGCATTTT.

V is TRBV6-2 or TRBV6-3 and J is TRBJ2-5; the D gene could be TRBD1 or TRBD2 (6 bases each). The CDR3 extends over 17 amino acids. CDR1 is MNHEY and CDR2 is SVGEGT in the germline V gene. V was clipped by 7 bases and J by 2 bases, with 23 bases between them. The CDR3 reads CASTGGGLGGVQETQYF. The CDR3 DNA reads TGTGCCAGCACCGGAGGGGGACTTGGAGGTGTGCAAGAGACCCAGTACTTC.

As for this clonotype: A clone one base away is much larger, so this may be a read error. The chain joins TRBV6-5 to TRBJ2-5; the D gene is possibly TRBD2 (6 bases). Germline V gene data show CDR1 as MNHEY and CDR2 as SVGAGI. Trimming cost V 6 bases and J 4 bases, with 9 bases left between them. CDR3 length: 12 amino acids. The CDR3 here is CASREGLETQYF. In DNA form, the CDR3 reads TGTGCCAGCAGGGAGGGGTTAGAGACCCAGTACTTC.

This clonotype has only a few counts. V usage is TRBV25-1 and J usage is TRBJ1-2; perhaps TRBD1 as D (5 bases). The V end lost 6 bases, the J end lost 7 bases, and 15 bases lay between the germline ends. The CDR3 extends over 13 amino acids. The germline V gene encodes CDR1 MGHDK and CDR2 SYGVNS. The CDR3 coding sequence is TGTGCCAGCAGCCCAAGTGGGGGGGGTGGCTACACCTTC. Translation gives CASSPSGGGGYTF.

This chain connects TRBV20-1 to TRBJ2-1; no firm D call. The germline CDR1 and CDR2 sequences are DFQATT and SNEGSKA (reference sequence). The CDR3 loop spans 10 amino acids. Trimming shortened V by 4 bases and J by 10 bases, and 8 bases separated the two germline ends. The CDR3 DNA sequence: TGCAGTGCTACATACTCAGAGCAGTTCTTC. Amino acids: CSATYSEQFF.

V gene TRBV29-1 combines with J gene TRBJ2-4; either TRBD1 or TRBD2 may supply D (6 bases each). The end of the DNA aligns better with TRBJ2-7, so the J call may be wrong. This CDR3 is 15 amino acids long. Germline V gene sequence: CDR1 SQVTM, CDR2 ANQGSEA. For the CDR3, the DNA is TGCAGCGGGTCCGACAGGTCCGCTGGGAGGTACGAGCAGTACTTC. Translation: CSGSDRSAGRYEQYF.